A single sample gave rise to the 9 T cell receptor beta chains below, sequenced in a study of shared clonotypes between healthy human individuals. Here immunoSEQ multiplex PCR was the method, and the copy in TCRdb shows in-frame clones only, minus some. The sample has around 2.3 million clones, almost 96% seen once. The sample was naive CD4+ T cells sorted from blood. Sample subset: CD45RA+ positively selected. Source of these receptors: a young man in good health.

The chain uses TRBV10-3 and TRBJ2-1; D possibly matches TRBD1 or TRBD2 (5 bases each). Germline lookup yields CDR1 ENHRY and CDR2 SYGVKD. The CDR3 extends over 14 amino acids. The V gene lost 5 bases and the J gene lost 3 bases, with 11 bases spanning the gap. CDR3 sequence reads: CAISRDPIYNEQFF. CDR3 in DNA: TGTGCCATCAGTCGGGACCCGATCTACAATGAGCAGTTCTTC.

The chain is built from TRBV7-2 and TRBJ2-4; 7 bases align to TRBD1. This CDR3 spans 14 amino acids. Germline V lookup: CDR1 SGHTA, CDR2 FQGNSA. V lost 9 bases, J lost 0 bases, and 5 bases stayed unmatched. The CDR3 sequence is CASSQGLAKNIQYF. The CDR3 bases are TGTGCCAGTTCACAGGGGTTAGCCAAAAACATTCAGTACTTC.

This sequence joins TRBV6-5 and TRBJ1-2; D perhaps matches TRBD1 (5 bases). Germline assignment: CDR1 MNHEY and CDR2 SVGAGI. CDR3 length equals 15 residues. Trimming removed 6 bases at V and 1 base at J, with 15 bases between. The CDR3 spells CASSPGTAINYGYTF. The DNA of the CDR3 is TGTGCCAGCAGCCCCGGGACGGCGATTAACTATGGCTACACCTTC.

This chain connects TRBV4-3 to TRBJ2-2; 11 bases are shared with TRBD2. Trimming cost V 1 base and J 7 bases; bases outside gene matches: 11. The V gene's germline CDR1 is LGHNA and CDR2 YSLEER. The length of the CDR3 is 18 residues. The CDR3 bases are TGCGCCAGCAGCCAAGGAGGGACTAGCGGCGAGGGTGGCGGGGAGCTGTTTTTT. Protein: CASSQGGTSGEGGGELFF.

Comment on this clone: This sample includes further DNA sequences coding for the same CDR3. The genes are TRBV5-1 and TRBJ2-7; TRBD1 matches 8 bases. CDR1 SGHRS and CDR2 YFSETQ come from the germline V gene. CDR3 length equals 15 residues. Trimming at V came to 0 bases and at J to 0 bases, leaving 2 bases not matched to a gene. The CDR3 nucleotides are TGCGCCAGCAGCTTGGAGGGGACAGGCTCCTACGAGCAGTACTTC. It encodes CASSLEGTGSYEQYF.

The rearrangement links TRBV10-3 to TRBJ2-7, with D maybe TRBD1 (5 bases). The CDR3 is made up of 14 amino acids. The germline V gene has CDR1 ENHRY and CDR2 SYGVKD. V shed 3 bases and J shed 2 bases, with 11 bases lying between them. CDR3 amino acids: CAISEGHPTYEQYF. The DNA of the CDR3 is TGTGCCATCAGTGAAGGACACCCTACCTACGAGCAGTACTTC.

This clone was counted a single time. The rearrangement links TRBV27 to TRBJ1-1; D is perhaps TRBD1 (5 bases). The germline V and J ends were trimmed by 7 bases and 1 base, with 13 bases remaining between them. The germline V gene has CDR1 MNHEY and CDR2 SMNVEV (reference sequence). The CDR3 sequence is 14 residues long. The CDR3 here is CASTWGVGNTEAFF. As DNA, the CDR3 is TGTGCCAGCACCTGGGGGGTTGGGAACACTGAAGCTTTCTTT.

CDR3 DNA: TGTGCCAGCAGTGATATCGGGGGACGGACTGAAGCTTTCTTT. Its protein product is CASSDIGGRTEAFF. The chain recombines TRBV6-1 with TRBJ1-1, with D perhaps matching TRBD1 (5 bases). The germline V gene encodes CDR1 MNHNS and CDR2 SASEGT. The CDR3 loop spans 14 amino acids. V was shortened by 3 bases and J by 5 bases, with 13 bases between the two germline ends.

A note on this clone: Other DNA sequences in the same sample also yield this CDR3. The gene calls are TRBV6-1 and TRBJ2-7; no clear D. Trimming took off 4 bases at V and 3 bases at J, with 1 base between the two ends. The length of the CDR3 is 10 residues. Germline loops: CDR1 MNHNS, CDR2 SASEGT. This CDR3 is CASSVYEQYF. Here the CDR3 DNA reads TGTGCCAGCAGTGTCTACGAGCAGTACTTC.